The 2 T cell receptor beta chains presented below share a single source sample, sequenced in a study of T cells in Graves' hyperthyroidism and ophthalmopathy. RNA transcripts were the template for amplifying TCR beta CDR3 regions. TCR CDR3 underwent first-round RT-PCR with the HTBI primer set. In TCRdb, the multiplex PCR reads were re-called with MiXCR into one record per CDR3 protein. The table shows about 720,000 distinct CDR3 sequences, with about a sixth occurring only once. The sequenced sample consisted of blood. The receptors come from a man younger than 35 with Graves' hyperthyroidism.

This clonotype was picked up many times. The chain combines TRBV7-6 with TRBJ1-2; 8 nucleotides match TRBD1. The germline V gene encodes CDR1 SGHVS and CDR2 FNYEAQ. The CDR3 contains 17 residues. V was clipped by 5 bases and J by 8 bases; unmatched bases: 19. CDR3 DNA sequence: TGTGCCAGCAGCCCATGGGCGCGGGACAGGCTTCGAGGGGGCTACACCTTC. Residues: CASSPWARDRLRGGYTF.

This clonotype has a count of ten or more. The rearrangement links TRBV12-3 or TRBV12-4 to TRBJ1-4; D is unclear. Between the trimmed V and J ends, which lost 7 bases and 10 bases, there was a span of 10 bases. The CDR3 spans 11 residues. The CDR3 spells CASTRLGKLFF. CDR3 DNA sequence: TGTGCCAGCACCAGACTCGGAAAACTGTTTTTT.